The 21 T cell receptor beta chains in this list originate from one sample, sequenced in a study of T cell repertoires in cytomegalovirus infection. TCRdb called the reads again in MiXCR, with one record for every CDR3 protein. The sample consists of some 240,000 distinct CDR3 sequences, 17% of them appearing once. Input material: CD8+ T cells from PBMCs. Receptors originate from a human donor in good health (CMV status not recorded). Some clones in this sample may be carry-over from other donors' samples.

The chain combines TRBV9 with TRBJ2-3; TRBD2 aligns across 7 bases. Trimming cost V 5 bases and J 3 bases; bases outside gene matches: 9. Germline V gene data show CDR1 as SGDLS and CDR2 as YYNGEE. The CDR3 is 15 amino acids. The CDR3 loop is CASSGGDRVTDTQYF. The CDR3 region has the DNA TGTGCCAGCAGTGGGGGGGATAGAGTAACAGATACGCAGTATTTT.

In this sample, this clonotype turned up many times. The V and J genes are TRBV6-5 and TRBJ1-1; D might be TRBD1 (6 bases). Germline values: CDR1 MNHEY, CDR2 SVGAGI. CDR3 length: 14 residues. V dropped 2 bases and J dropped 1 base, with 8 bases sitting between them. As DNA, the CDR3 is TGTGCCAGCAGTTACGGGACACAGAACACTGAAGCTTTCTTT. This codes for CASSYGTQNTEAFF.

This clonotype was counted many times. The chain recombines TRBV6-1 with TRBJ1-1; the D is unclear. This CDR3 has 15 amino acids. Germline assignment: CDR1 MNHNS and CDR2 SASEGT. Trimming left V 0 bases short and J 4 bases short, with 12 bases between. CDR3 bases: TGTGCCAGCAGTGAAGCGCTCGGGGTAAGCACTGAAGCTTTCTTT. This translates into CASSEALGVSTEAFF.

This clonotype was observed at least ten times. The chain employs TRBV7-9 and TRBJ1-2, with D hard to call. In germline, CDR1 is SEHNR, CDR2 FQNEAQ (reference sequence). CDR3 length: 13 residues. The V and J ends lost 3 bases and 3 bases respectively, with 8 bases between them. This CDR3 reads CASSFPKYYGYTF. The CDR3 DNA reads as TGTGCCAGCAGCTTCCCGAAATACTATGGCTACACCTTC.

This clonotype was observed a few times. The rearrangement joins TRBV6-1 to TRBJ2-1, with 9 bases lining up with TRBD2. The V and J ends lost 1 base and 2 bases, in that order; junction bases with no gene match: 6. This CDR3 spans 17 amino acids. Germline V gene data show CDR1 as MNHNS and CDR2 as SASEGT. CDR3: CASSEDLAGIAYNEQFF. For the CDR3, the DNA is TGTGCCAGCAGTGAAGACCTAGCGGGGATTGCCTACAATGAGCAGTTCTTC.

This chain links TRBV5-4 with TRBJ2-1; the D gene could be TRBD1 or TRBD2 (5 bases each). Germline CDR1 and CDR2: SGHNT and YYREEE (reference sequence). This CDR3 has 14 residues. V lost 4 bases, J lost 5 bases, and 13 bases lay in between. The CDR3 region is CASSAGAVDNEQFF. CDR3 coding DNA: TGTGCCAGCAGCGCCGGGGCAGTTGACAATGAGCAGTTCTTC.

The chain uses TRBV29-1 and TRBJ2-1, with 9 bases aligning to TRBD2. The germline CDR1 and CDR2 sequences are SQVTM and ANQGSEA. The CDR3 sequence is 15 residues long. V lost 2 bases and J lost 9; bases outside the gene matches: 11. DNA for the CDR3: TGCAGCGTTGAATTGGTGGTAGCGGGGGAGGGTGAGCAGTTCTTC. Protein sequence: CSVELVVAGEGEQFF.

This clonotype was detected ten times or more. The chain's CDR3 is CASSSGTDTQYF. The CDR3 bases are TGTGCCAGCAGCTCCGGCACAGATACGCAGTATTTT. This chain joins TRBV7-2 and TRBJ2-3; D not certain. The germline V gene encodes CDR1 SGHTA and CDR2 FQGNSA. The CDR3 is 12 amino acids. Trimming removed 4 bases from V and 1 base from J, with 3 bases in between.

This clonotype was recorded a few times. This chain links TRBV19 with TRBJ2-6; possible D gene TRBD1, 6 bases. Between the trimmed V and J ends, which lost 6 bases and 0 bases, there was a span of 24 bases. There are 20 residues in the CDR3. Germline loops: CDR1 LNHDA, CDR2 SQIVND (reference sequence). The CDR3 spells CASSLYYTGRSNSGANVLTF. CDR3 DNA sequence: TGTGCCAGTAGCCTTTATTACACAGGGCGTTCAAACTCTGGGGCCAACGTCCTGACTTTC.

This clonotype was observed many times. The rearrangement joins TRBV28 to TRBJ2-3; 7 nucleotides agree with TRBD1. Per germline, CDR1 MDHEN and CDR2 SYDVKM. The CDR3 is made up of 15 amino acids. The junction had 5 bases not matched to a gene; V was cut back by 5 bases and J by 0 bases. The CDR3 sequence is CASSVGTASTDTQYF. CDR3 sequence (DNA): TGTGCCAGCAGTGTTGGGACAGCTAGCACAGATACGCAGTATTTT.

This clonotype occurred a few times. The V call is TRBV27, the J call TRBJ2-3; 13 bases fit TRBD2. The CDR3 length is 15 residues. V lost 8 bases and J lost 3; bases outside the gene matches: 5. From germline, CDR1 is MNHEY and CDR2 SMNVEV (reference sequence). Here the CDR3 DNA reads TGTGCCAGCTCCGGGACTAGCGGGAATACAGATACGCAGTATTTT. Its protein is CASSGTSGNTDTQYF.

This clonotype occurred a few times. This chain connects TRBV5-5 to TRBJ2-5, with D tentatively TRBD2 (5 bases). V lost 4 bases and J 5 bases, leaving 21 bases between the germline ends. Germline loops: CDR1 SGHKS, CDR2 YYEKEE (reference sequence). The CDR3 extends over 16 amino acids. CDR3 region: CASSNSHGILGETQYF. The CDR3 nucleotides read TGTGCCAGCAGCAACAGCCACGGGATCCTTGGGGAGACCCAGTACTTC.

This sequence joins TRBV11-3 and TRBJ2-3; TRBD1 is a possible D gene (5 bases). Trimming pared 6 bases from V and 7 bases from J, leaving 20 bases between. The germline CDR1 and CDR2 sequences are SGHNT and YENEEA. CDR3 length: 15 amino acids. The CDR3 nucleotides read TGTGCCAGCAGTTTCGGACACGACTCGTACTATACGCAGTATTTT. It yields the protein CASSFGHDSYYTQYF.

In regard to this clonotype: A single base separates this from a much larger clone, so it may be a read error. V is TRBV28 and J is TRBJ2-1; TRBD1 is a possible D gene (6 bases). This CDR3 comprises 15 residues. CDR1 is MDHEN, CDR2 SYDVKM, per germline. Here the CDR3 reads CTSSLEGGYYNEQFF. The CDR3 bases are TGTACCAGCAGTTTGGAAGGGGGTTACTACAATGAGCAGTTCTTC. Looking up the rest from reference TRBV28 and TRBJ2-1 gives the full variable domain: DVKVTQSSRYLVKRTGEKVFLECVQDMDHENMFWYRQDPGLGLRLIYFSYDVKMKEKGDIPEGYSVSREKKERFSLILESASTNQTSMYLCTSSLEGGYYNEQFFGPGTRLTVL.

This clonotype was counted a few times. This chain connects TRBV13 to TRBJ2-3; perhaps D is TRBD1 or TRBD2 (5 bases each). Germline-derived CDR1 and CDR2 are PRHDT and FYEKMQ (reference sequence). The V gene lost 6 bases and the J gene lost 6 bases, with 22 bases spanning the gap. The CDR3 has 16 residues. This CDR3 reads CASSQRSGQWEDTQYF. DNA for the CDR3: TGTGCCAGCAGTCAGCGGTCGGGGCAATGGGAGGATACGCAGTATTTT. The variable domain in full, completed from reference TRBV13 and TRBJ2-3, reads AAGVIQSPRHLIKEKRETATLKCYPIPRHDTVYWYQQGPGQDPQFLISFYEKMQSDKGSIPDRFSAQQFSDYHSELNMSSLELGDSALYFCASSQRSGQWEDTQYFGPGTRLTVL.

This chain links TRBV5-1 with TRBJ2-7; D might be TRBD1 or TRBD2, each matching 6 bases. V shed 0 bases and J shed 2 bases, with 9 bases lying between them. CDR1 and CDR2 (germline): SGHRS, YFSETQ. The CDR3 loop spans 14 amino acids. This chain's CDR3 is CASSLVGGAYEQYF. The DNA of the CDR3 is TGCGCCAGCAGCTTGGTGGGGGGCGCCTACGAGCAGTACTTC.

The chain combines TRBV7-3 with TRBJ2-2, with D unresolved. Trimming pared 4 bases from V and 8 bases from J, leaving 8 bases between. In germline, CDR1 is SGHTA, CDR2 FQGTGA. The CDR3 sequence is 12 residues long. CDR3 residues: CASSSVHGELFF. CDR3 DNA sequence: TGTGCCAGCAGCTCAGTACATGGGGAGCTGTTTTTT.

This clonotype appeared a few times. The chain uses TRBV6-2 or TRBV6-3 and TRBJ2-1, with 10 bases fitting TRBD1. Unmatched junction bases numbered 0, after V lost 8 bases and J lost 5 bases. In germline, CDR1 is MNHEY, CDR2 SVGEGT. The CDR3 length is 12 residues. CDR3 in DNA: TGTGCCAGCGGACAGGGGGACAATGAGCAGTTCTTC. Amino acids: CASGQGDNEQFF.

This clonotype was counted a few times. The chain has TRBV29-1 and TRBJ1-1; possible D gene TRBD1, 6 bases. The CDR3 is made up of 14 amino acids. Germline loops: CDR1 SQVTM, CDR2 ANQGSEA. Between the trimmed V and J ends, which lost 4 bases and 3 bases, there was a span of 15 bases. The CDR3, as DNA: TGCAGCGTTGGGGGGCCCGTGGGGGACACTGAAGCTTTCTTT. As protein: CSVGGPVGDTEAFF.

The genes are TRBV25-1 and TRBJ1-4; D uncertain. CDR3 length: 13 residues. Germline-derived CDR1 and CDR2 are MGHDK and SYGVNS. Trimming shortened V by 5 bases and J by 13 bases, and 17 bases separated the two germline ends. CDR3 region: CASSSTVGSGLFF. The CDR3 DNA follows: TGTGCCAGCAGTTCCACGGTGGGCTCGGGACTGTTTTTT. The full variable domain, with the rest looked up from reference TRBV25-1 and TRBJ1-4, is EADIYQTPRYLVIGTGKKITLECSQTMGHDKMYWYQQDPGMELHLIHYSYGVNSTEKGDLSSESTVSRIRTEHFPLTLESARPSHTSQYLCASSSTVGSGLFFGSGTQLSVL.

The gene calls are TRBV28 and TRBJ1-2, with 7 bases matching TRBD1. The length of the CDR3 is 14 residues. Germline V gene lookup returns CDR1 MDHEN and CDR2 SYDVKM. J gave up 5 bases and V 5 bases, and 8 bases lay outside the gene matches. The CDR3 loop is CASSLGQDPYGYTF. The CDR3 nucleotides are TGTGCCAGCAGTCTCGGACAGGATCCTTATGGCTACACCTTC.